These 3 T cell receptor beta chains originate from one sample sequenced in a study of shared clonotypes between healthy human individuals. Generated by immunoSEQ multiplex PCR, the TCRdb table keeps only in-frame clones and is missing some. The repertoire includes roughly 2.5 million clones, around 94% of them detected once, and over 0.12% sits in the top ten. The sequencing input was naive CD4+ T cells sorted from blood. Subset of the sample: CD45RA+ positively selected. These receptor sequences come from a man younger than 35 in good health.

The chain joins TRBV6-4 to TRBJ2-7; D not certain. CDR1 is MRHNA, CDR2 SNTAGT, per germline. The CDR3 is 15 amino acids. The germline V and J ends were trimmed by 8 bases and 0 bases, with 17 bases remaining between them. The CDR3 sequence: CASRAVWCSSYEQYF. The CDR3 DNA sequence: TGTGCCAGCCGTGCCGTATGGTGCAGCTCCTACGAGCAGTACTTC.

To note about this clone: This CDR3 is also generated by other DNA sequences in the sample. The chain uses TRBV18 and TRBJ2-1, with D tentatively TRBD2 (5 bases). From germline, CDR1 is KGHSH and CDR2 LQKENI. This CDR3 region has 14 residues. The ends were cut back, 2 bases at V and 1 base at J, with 6 bases in the middle. CDR3 residues: CASSPGSSYNEQFF. In DNA, the CDR3 is TGTGCCAGCTCACCAGGGAGTTCCTACAATGAGCAGTTCTTC.

The chain couples TRBV7-3 to TRBJ2-3; no clear D. Trimming took 0 bases from V and 2 from J, leaving 6 bases between them. The CDR3 spans 14 residues. The germline V gene has CDR1 SGHTA and CDR2 FQGTGA. The CDR3 nucleotides are TGTGCCAGCAGCTTAACGTTTCCCACAGATACGCAGTATTTT. It codes for CASSLTFPTDTQYF. Supplemented by reference TRBV7-3 and TRBJ2-3, the full variable domain reads GAGVSQTPSNKVTEKGKYVELRCDPISGHTALYWYRQSLGQGPEFLIYFQGTGAADDSGLPNDRFFAVRPEGSVSTLKIQRTERGDSAVYLCASSLTFPTDTQYFGPGTRLTVL.